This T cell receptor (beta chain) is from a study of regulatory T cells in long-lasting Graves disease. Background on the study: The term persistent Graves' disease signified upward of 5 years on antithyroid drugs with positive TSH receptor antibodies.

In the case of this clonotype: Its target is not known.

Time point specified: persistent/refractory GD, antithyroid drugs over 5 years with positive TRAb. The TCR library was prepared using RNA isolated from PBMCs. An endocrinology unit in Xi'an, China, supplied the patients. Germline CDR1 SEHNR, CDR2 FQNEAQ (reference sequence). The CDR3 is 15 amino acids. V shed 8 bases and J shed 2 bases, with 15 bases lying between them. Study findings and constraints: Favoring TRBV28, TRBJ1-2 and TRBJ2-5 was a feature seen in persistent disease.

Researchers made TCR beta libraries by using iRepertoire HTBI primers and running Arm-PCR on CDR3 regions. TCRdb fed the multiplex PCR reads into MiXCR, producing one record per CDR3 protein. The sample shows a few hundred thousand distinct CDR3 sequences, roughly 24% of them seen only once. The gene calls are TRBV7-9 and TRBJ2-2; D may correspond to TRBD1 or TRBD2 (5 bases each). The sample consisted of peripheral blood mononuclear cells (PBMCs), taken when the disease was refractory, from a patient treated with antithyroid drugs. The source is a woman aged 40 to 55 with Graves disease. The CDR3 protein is CASFFGTRNTGELFF. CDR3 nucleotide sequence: TGTGCCAGCTTTTTTGGGACCAGAAACACCGGGGAGCTGTTTTTT.